These 19 T cell receptor beta chains originate from one sample sequenced in a study of tissue T cells after allogeneic stem cell transplantation. Time point defined: mouse harvest day 7 after allogeneic transplant. Each mouse received 10^7 T-cell-depleted marrow cells plus 10^6 splenic CD5+ T cells by tail vein. TCRdb keeps only in-frame clones here, not all; method: immunoSEQ multiplex PCR. Of several thousand clones listed, over 50% are singletons. Source material: gut tissue. All receptors come from a female BALB/c mouse given C57BL/6 T cells with graft-versus-host disease after an allogeneic hematopoietic cell transplant.

A remark on this clone: Gene names and germline match the mouse. The read ends 1 residue before the CDR3 terminus; that terminus is restored from the germline J gene. The V and J genes are TRBV24 and TRBJ1-2; D perhaps matches TRBD1 (6 bases). From germline, CDR1 is KGHTA and CDR2 FRNEEI. This CDR3 has 14 residues. Trimming took 3 bases from V and 4 from J, leaving 12 bases between them. The CDR3 region is CASSLGGRVSDYTF. The part of the CDR3 DNA that was read is TGTGCCAGCAGTCTAGGGGGACGAGTCTCCGACTACACC.

Regarding this clone: Gene names are the mouse ones. The read terminates 1 residue ahead of where the CDR3 ends, so the germline J gene completes it. The chain couples TRBV26 to TRBJ1-3; TRBD1 agrees at 8 bases. The V gene's germline CDR1 is KGHPV and CDR2 FQNQEV (reference sequence). The CDR3 length is 15 residues. Unmatched junction bases numbered 8, after V lost 6 bases and J lost 4 bases. CDR3: CASRRGQGRGNTLYF. The DNA read from the CDR3 is TGTGCCAGCAGGCGTGGACAGGGAAGAGGAAATACGCTCTAT.

As regards this clone: Germline and genes here are mouse. Read coverage stops 1 residue before the CDR3 terminus; the germline J gene supplies the remainder. The rearrangement uses TRBV26 and TRBJ2-2; D remains unclear. Germline V gene data show CDR1 as KGHPV and CDR2 as FQNQEV (reference sequence). The length of the CDR3 is 16 residues. The ends were cut back, 0 bases at V and 0 bases at J, with 8 bases in the middle. This CDR3 reads CASSLSRATNTGQLYF. Incomplete CDR3 DNA: TGTGCCAGCAGTCTGTCGAGGGCAACAAACACCGGGCAGCTCTAC.

With respect to this clone: All gene names here are mouse names. Read data end 1 residue before the CDR3 end; the end is taken from the germline J gene. The rearrangement links TRBV19 to TRBJ2-7; tentatively, D is TRBD2 (7 bases). The length of the CDR3 is 14 residues. With 2 bases removed from V and 1 base from J, the gap between germline ends came to 10 bases. Germline loops: CDR1 FNHDT, CDR2 SITEND (reference sequence). CDR3: CASSIRGASYEQYF. The part of the CDR3 DNA that was read is TGTGCCAGCAGTATCCGGGGGGCGTCCTATGAACAGTAC.

This clone was counted only a few times. The genes are named according to mouse. The read finishes 1 residue shy of the CDR3 end, and the germline J gene is used to complete it. The V gene is TRBV12-1, the J gene TRBJ2-2; TRBD2 aligns across 7 bases. CDR3 length: 16 amino acids. Germline V CDR1 and CDR2: SGHSN, HYEKVE. V dropped 2 bases and J dropped 0; count of bases not matched to a gene: 5. The CDR3 loop is CASSPRLGSNTGQLYF. The sequenced part of the CDR3 DNA is TGTGCCAGCTCTCCTCGACTGGGATCAAACACCGGGCAGCTCTAC.

This clone is medium-sized in the sample. Gene names are mouse gene names. Sequencing ends 1 residue short of the CDR3 end; the germline J gene provides the rest. V usage is TRBV19 and J usage is TRBJ2-7; D remains unclear. The CDR3 length is 14 residues. CDR1 and CDR2 (germline): FNHDT, SITEND (reference sequence). Trimming shortened V by 1 base and J by 0 bases, and 8 bases separated the two germline ends. The CDR3 bases that were read are TGTGCCAGCAGTATAAGACAAAGCTCCTATGAACAGTAC. It is translated as CASSIRQSSYEQY. The whole CDR3 sequence reads CASSIRQSSYEQYF. The full variable domain, its missing parts supplied by reference TRBV19 and TRBJ2-7, is GGIITQTPKFLIGQEGQKLTLKCQQNFNHDTMYWYRQDSGKGLRLIYYSITENDLQKGDLSEGYDASREKKSSFSLTVTSAQKNEMAVFLCASSIRQSSYEQYFGPGTRLTVL.

On this clone: The genes and germline here are from mouse. The CDR3 is CASSRQNTGQLYF. The CDR3 bases that were read are TGTGCCAGCAGTCGACAAAACACCGGGCAGCTCTAC. V is TRBV3 and J is TRBJ2-2; the D is unclear. The CDR3 end falls 1 residue outside the read, so it is completed with the germline J gene. Trimming removed 6 bases from V and 1 base from J, with 6 bases in between. CDR1 and CDR2 from the germline V gene are SNHLY and FYNGKV (reference sequence). This CDR3 comprises 13 residues.

This clone appeared a single time. Mouse gene names and germline throughout. The read ends 1 residue early relative to the CDR3; the germline J gene fills the gap. This chain connects TRBV12-2 to TRBJ1-3; D remains ambiguous. Per germline, CDR1 SGHLS and CDR2 HYDKME. The CDR3 spans 14 residues. V was trimmed by 0 bases and J by 0 bases, leaving 5 bases between them. The CDR3: CASSLVYSGNTLYF. Incomplete CDR3 DNA: TGTGCCAGCTCTCTCGTCTATTCTGGAAATACGCTCTAT.

On this clone: Gene names and germline refer to mouse. Incomplete CDR3 DNA: TGTGCCAGCGCGACGGGGGCAAGTGCAGAAACGCTGTAT. Its translation is CASATGASAETLY. The complete CDR3 protein is CASATGASAETLYF. The chain couples TRBV26 to TRBJ2-3, with D perhaps given as TRBD1 or TRBD2 (6 bases each). The read ends 1 residue shy of where the CDR3 ends; the end is completed using the germline J gene. The CDR3 contains 14 residues. The germline V gene has CDR1 KGHPV and CDR2 FQNQEV (reference sequence). V was shortened by 8 bases and J by 0 bases, with 12 bases between the two germline ends.

To note about this clone: The gene symbols are mouse symbols. The read falls 1 residue short of the CDR3 end, and the missing part is taken from the germline J gene. The chain employs TRBV14 and TRBJ1-3, with D possibly TRBD1 on 6 matching bases. V was clipped by 3 bases and J by 0 bases, with 7 bases between them. The CDR3 covers 14 residues. Germline assignment: CDR1 SGHDT and CDR2 FRDEAV. The CDR3 bases that were read are TGTGCCAGCAGTTGGGACAATTCTGGAAATACGCTCTAT. Translated, it gives CASSWDNSGNTLY. The full CDR3 protein is CASSWDNSGNTLYF.

For this clone: Gene names refer to mouse genes. Here the CDR3 reads CASSLVAERLFF. The part of the CDR3 DNA that was read is TGTGCCAGCAGCTTAGTGGCCGAAAGATTATTT. V and J are TRBV3 and TRBJ1-4, with D unresolved. The CDR3 end falls 1 residue outside the read, so it is completed with the germline J gene. V gave up 1 base and J gave up 7 bases, with 4 bases separating them. The CDR3 totals 12 residues. The V gene's germline CDR1 is SNHLY and CDR2 FYNGKV (reference sequence). Looking up the rest from reference TRBV3 and TRBJ1-4 gives the full variable domain: GPKVLQIPSHQIIDMGQMVTLNCDPVSNHLYFYWYKQILGQQMEFLVNFYNGKVMEKSKLFKDQFSVERPDGSYFTLKIQPTALEDSAVYFCASSLVAERLFFGHGTKLSVL.

This clone was found a few times. Gene names follow the mouse nomenclature. The CDR3 end is not reached by the read, which stops 1 residue before it; the germline J gene fills it in. V usage is TRBV14 and J usage is TRBJ1-1; a weak D match, TRBD1 (5 bases). The V gene lost 1 base and the J gene lost 4 bases, with 5 bases spanning the gap. This CDR3 is 12 amino acids long. Germline V lookup: CDR1 SGHDT, CDR2 FRDEAV. This CDR3 is CASSFGGTEVFF. The part of the CDR3 DNA that was read is TGTGCCAGCAGTTTCGGGGGCACAGAAGTCTTC.

By share, this clone counts as medium-sized. All gene names here are mouse names. Read sequence stops 1 residue before the CDR3 end, and the germline J gene provides the missing end. V and J are TRBV14 and TRBJ2-1; D is unclear. The CDR3 has 13 residues. Trimming stripped 4 bases from V and 0 bases from J, with 5 bases between. In germline, CDR1 is SGHDT, CDR2 FRDEAV. CDR3 in amino acids: CASSPINYAEQFF. The sequenced CDR3 bases are TGTGCCAGCAGTCCAATTAACTATGCTGAGCAGTTC.

Note on this clone: The junction departs from germline at one end; a sequencing error may be responsible. Gene names and germline match the mouse. Read sequence stops 1 residue before the CDR3 end, and the germline J gene provides the missing end. V gene TRBV26 combines with J gene TRBJ2-4; D is uncertain. Germline CDR1 reads KGHPV; CDR2 reads FQNQEV (reference sequence). The CDR3 has 14 residues. Partial CDR3 DNA: TGTGCCAGCAGTCCCCGGGTTAGTCAAAGCACCTTGTAC. It yields the protein CASSPRVSQSTLY. The full CDR3 protein reads CASSPRVSQSTLYF. The full variable domain, its missing parts supplied by reference TRBV26 and TRBJ2-4, is NSKVIQTPRYLVKGQGQKAKMRCIPEKGHPVVFWYQQNKNNEFKFLINFQNQEVLQQIDMTEKRFSAECPSNSPCSLEIQSSEAGDSALYLCASSPRVSQSTLYFGAGTRLSVL.

A note on this clone: These gene names are mouse names. The missing CDR3 end, 1 residue past where the read stops, is filled in from the germline J gene. The rearrangement uses TRBV13-1 and TRBJ1-3, with D perhaps TRBD1 (6 bases). Per germline, CDR1 NSHNY and CDR2 SYGAGN. V dropped 4 bases and J dropped 0 bases, with 8 bases sitting between them. The CDR3 has 14 amino acids. Incomplete CDR3 DNA: TGTGCCAGCAGTTGGGACAATTCTGGAAATACGCTCTAT. It yields the protein CASSWDNSGNTLY. The full CDR3 protein reads CASSWDNSGNTLYF.

On this clone itself: Genes and germline are mouse. The read stops 1 residue short of the end of the CDR3; the missing end is completed from the germline J gene. V is TRBV13-1 and J is TRBJ2-7; TRBD2 agrees at 11 bases. Germline CDR1 and CDR2: NSHNY and SYGAGN. The CDR3 spans 12 residues. Unmatched junction bases numbered 1, after V lost 7 bases and J lost 4 bases. Here the CDR3 reads CASGTGGYEQYF. Incomplete CDR3 DNA: TGTGCCAGCGGGACTGGGGGATATGAACAGTAC.

In the case of this clone: Mouse germline and gene names are used. The read stops 1 residue short of the end of the CDR3; the missing end is completed from the germline J gene. The rearrangement joins TRBV26 to TRBJ2-4; TRBD1 matches 8 bases. The CDR3 contains 13 residues. Germline V lookup: CDR1 KGHPV, CDR2 FQNQEV (reference sequence). Trimming took 2 bases from V and 6 from J; bases not matched to a gene: 1. The covered CDR3 bases are TGTGCCAGCAGTCTGCAGGGGGCGAACACCTTGTAC. Amino acid sequence: CASSLQGANTLY. Given in full, the CDR3 is CASSLQGANTLYF.

This clone was picked up a small number of times. Genes and germline are mouse. The read terminates 1 residue ahead of where the CDR3 ends, so the germline J gene completes it. V gene TRBV31 combines with J gene TRBJ1-4, with D unresolved. The germline CDR1 and CDR2 sequences are GKSSPN and SITVG. Deletions cut 5 bases from V and 0 bases from J, with 4 bases between. The CDR3 runs to 12 residues. The covered CDR3 bases are TGTGCCTGGGCATTTTCCAACGAAAGATTATTT. Residues: CAWAFSNERLF. The CDR3 reads in full as CAWAFSNERLFF.

This clone showed up just a few times. Gene and germline names: mouse. The DNA read from the CDR3 is TGTGCCAGCATTCAGGGGGCCGGCACAGAAGTCTTC. This encodes CASIQGAGTEVF. The full CDR3 is CASIQGAGTEVFF. The chain is built from TRBV19 and TRBJ1-1; 8 bases match TRBD1. The CDR3 is cut off 1 residue early in the read; its end comes from the germline J gene. Germline V lookup: CDR1 FNHDT, CDR2 SITEND (reference sequence). CDR3 length equals 13 residues. The V segment lost 6 bases and the J segment 4 bases; nucleotides outside the gene matches: 5.